This entry lists 21 T cell receptor beta chains sequenced from one sample in a study of blood T cell repertoires in COVID-19. The repertoire was sequenced with immunoSEQ multiplex PCR; TCRdb's copy has only in-frame clones and lacks some. The data hold 240,000 or so clones, with roughly four fifths observed a single time. The specimen was peripheral blood. These receptors were obtained from a woman of 80 years or more with COVID-19, enrolled during active disease.

The rearrangement uses TRBV4-3 and TRBJ2-3; D is undetermined. Trimming took off 4 bases at V and 4 bases at J, with 18 bases between the two ends. The CDR3 runs 16 residues. CDR1 LGHNA and CDR2 YSLEER come from the germline V gene. This CDR3 is CASSLAKSSFADTQYF. CDR3 nucleotide sequence: TGCGCCAGCAGCCTAGCCAAGTCGAGTTTTGCAGATACGCAGTATTTT.

The chain recombines TRBV3-1 (or the pseudogene TRBV3-2) with TRBJ2-7; 8 bases are shared with TRBD1. Germline CDR1 reads LGHDT; CDR2 reads YNNKEL (reference sequence). V lost 5 bases and J lost 8; bases outside the gene matches: 8. The CDR3 is 13 amino acids. CDR3 loop: CASSLGQGGKQYF. CDR3 DNA: TGTGCCAGCAGCTTAGGACAGGGTGGAAAGCAGTACTTC.

V is TRBV7-2 and J is TRBJ2-3; TRBD1 matches 11 bases. CDR1 is SGHTA and CDR2 is FQGNSA in the germline V gene. The CDR3 is made up of 13 amino acids. The trim removed 8 bases at V and 4 bases at J, leaving 2 bases unmatched. The DNA of the CDR3 is TGTGCCAGCGGGGGACAGGGGGCAGATACGCAGTATTTT. Translation gives CASGGQGADTQYF.

The chain links TRBV5-4 to TRBJ1-4; D not certain. The CDR3 is made up of 16 amino acids. Germline loops: CDR1 SGHNT, CDR2 YYREEE (reference sequence). The ends were cut back, 2 bases at V and 5 bases at J, with 16 bases in the middle. CDR3 residues: CASSFRQAGRNEKLFF. DNA of the CDR3: TGTGCCAGCAGCTTCAGGCAGGCGGGCCGAAATGAAAAACTGTTTTTT.

The CDR3 sequence: CASSSRVAQNTYNEQFF. CDR3 nucleotide sequence: TGTGCCAGCTCATCTCGGGTAGCGCAAAACACCTACAATGAGCAGTTCTTC. The chain joins TRBV18 to TRBJ2-1; a weak D match, TRBD2 (5 bases). Germline V gene data show CDR1 as KGHSH and CDR2 as LQKENI. The CDR3 is 17 residues long. Trimming pared 5 bases from V and 2 bases from J, leaving 19 bases between.

The chain recombines TRBV6-5 with TRBJ2-3, with 7 bases lining up with TRBD2. Trimming took 2 bases from V and 4 from J; bases not matched to a gene: 9. Germline V CDR1 and CDR2: MNHEY, SVGAGI. The CDR3 runs to 16 residues. CDR3 coding DNA: TGTGCCAGCAGTTACCAACCGGGACTACCCCCAGATACGCAGTATTTT. Translation: CASSYQPGLPPDTQYF.

Here the CDR3 reads CASSPVGGNYGYTF. The CDR3, as DNA: TGTGCCAGCTCACCAGTCGGGGGGAACTATGGCTACACCTTC. The gene calls are TRBV18 and TRBJ1-2, with D possibly matching TRBD1 (5 bases). CDR3 length: 14 residues. V was trimmed by 2 bases and J by 2 bases, leaving 9 bases between them. Germline CDR1 reads KGHSH; CDR2 reads LQKENI. Complete variable domain (other parts from reference TRBV18 and TRBJ1-2): NAGVMQNPRHLVRRRGQEARLRCSPMKGHSHVYWYRQLPEEGLKFMVYLQKENIIDESGMPKERFSAEFPKEGPSILRIQQVVRGDSAAYFCASSPVGGNYGYTFGSGTRLTVV.

The genes are TRBV5-1 and TRBJ1-1; D might be TRBD1 (5 bases). The CDR3 is 14 residues long. Germline V gene sequence: CDR1 SGHRS, CDR2 YFSETQ. The V end was cut by 4 bases, the J end by 5 bases, with 15 bases between. DNA of the CDR3: TGCGCCAGCAGCCGTCGGCAGGGCAATACTGAAGCTTTCTTT. It is translated as CASSRRQGNTEAFF.

In its sample, this clone was seen once. J is TRBJ2-5 and V is TRBV24-1; 12 bases match TRBD2. The junction had 4 bases not matched to a gene; V was cut back by 3 bases and J by 6 bases. The germline V gene encodes CDR1 KGHDR and CDR2 SFDVKD. The CDR3 totals 15 residues. The chain's CDR3 is CATSDPTSGGKTQYF. CDR3 DNA: TGTGCCACCAGTGATCCGACTAGCGGGGGAAAGACCCAGTACTTC.

The chain joins TRBV5-1 to TRBJ1-2; tentatively, D is TRBD1 (6 bases). V lost 4 bases to trimming and J lost 0 bases, with 16 bases between them. Per germline, CDR1 SGHRS and CDR2 YFSETQ. The CDR3 runs to 16 residues. CDR3 in amino acids: CASSPAQGKANYGYTF. The CDR3 DNA reads as TGCGCCAGCAGCCCCGCTCAGGGGAAAGCTAACTATGGCTACACCTTC.

The rearrangement uses TRBV5-1 and TRBJ1-6; a possible D gene is TRBD1 (5 bases). This CDR3 is built from 15 residues. Trimming removed 3 bases at V and 6 bases at J, with 13 bases between. The germline V gene has CDR1 SGHRS and CDR2 YFSETQ. CDR3 DNA: TGCGCCAGCAGCTCGAGCGGGGGGGTTAATTCACCCCTCCACTTT. Its protein is CASSSSGGVNSPLHF.

The chain employs TRBV2 and TRBJ2-7; TRBD1 matches 8 bases. CDR3 length equals 15 residues. Looked up from germline, CDR1 is SNHLY and CDR2 is FYNNEI. The ends lost 7 bases at V and 5 bases at J; junction bases unmatched: 13. For the CDR3, the DNA is TGTGCCAGCACCACGGACAGGGAAGGGAACAACGAGCAGTACTTC. Amino acids: CASTTDREGNNEQYF.

The rearrangement uses TRBV30 and TRBJ1-2; D uncertain. This CDR3 region has 13 residues. Trimming shortened V by 4 bases and J by 4 bases, and 13 bases separated the two germline ends. In germline, CDR1 is GTSNPN, CDR2 SVGIG (reference sequence). The CDR3 reads CAWNPGRPYGYTF. The CDR3 DNA sequence: TGTGCCTGGAACCCCGGCAGGCCCTATGGCTACACCTTC.

The rearrangement joins TRBV3-1 (or the pseudogene TRBV3-2) to TRBJ1-2; D is possibly TRBD1 (5 bases). Per the germline V gene, CDR1 is LGHDT and CDR2 is YNNKEL (reference sequence). The CDR3 consists of 17 residues. With 0 bases removed from V and 2 bases from J, the gap between germline ends came to 16 bases. CDR3 sequence (DNA): TGTGCCAGCAGCCAAGATCGGAGACAGCATTTCAACTATGGCTACACCTTC. Translated: CASSQDRRQHFNYGYTF.

The V gene is TRBV5-4, the J gene TRBJ2-3; tentative D call: TRBD1 (7 bases). Germline CDR1 and CDR2: SGHNT and YYREEE (reference sequence). The CDR3 runs to 14 residues. The V end lost 0 bases, the J end lost 4 bases, and 9 bases lay between the germline ends. CDR3 protein: CASSLGGTADTQYF. The CDR3 DNA sequence: TGTGCCAGCAGCTTGGGCGGGACAGCAGATACGCAGTATTTT.

The chain's CDR3 is CASSMMAGGRGTEAFF. The CDR3 nucleotides are TGTGCCAGTAGTATGATGGCAGGGGGCCGAGGGACTGAAGCTTTCTTT. The chain employs TRBV19 and TRBJ1-1, with 8 positions matching TRBD1. The CDR3 is 16 residues long. Trimming took 3 bases from V and 5 from J; bases not matched to a gene: 11. Germline V CDR1 and CDR2: LNHDA, SQIVND (reference sequence). Variable domain in full (rest from reference TRBV19 and TRBJ1-1): DGGITQSPKYLFRKEGQNVTLSCEQNLNHDAMYWYRQDPGQGLRLIYYSQIVNDFQKGDIAEGYSVSREKKESFPLTVTSAQKNPTAFYLCASSMMAGGRGTEAFFGQGTRLTVV.

The chain carries TRBV6-6 and TRBJ2-3, with 7 bases fitting TRBD2. The CDR3 is made up of 15 amino acids. V was clipped by 5 bases and J by 5 bases; unmatched bases: 10. Germline V gene lookup returns CDR1 MNHNY and CDR2 SVGAGI (reference sequence). CDR3 sequence (DNA): TGTGCCAGCAGTACCGGGACCACGGGGGGAGATACGCAGTATTTT. Translated: CASSTGTTGGDTQYF.

V and J are TRBV19 and TRBJ1-2; D call uncertain. Trimming shortened V by 0 bases and J by 4 bases, and 6 bases separated the two germline ends. The germline V gene has CDR1 LNHDA and CDR2 SQIVND (reference sequence). The CDR3 runs to 13 residues. CDR3 residues: CASSIDQSYGYTF. CDR3 DNA: TGTGCCAGTAGTATAGATCAGTCCTATGGCTACACCTTC.

This clone showed up just a few times. The chain has TRBV7-9 and TRBJ1-2; D unresolved. Germline assignment: CDR1 SEHNR and CDR2 FQNEAQ (reference sequence). The CDR3 is 13 residues long. V was clipped by 3 bases and J by 3 bases, with 8 bases between them. CDR3 in amino acids: CASSFREYYGYTF. CDR3 in DNA: TGTGCCAGCAGCTTTCGAGAGTACTATGGCTACACCTTC.

A single count supports this clone. CDR3 sequence (DNA): TGTGCCAGCAGCTTGGCTTCCTTCGATGACAAAGCTTTCTTT. Protein product: CASSLASFDDKAFF. This chain connects TRBV5-4 to TRBJ1-1, with unresolved D. Germline V gene lookup returns CDR1 SGHNT and CDR2 YYREEE (reference sequence). The CDR3 length is 14 residues. The ends were cut back, 0 bases at V and 9 bases at J, with 15 bases in the middle. The complete variable domain, with remaining parts taken from reference TRBV5-4 and TRBJ1-1, reads ETGVTQSPTHLIKTRGQQVTLRCSSQSGHNTVSWYQQALGQGPQFIFQYYREEENGRGNFPPRFSGLQFPNYSSELNVNALELDDSALYLCASSLASFDDKAFFGQGTRLTVV.

V is TRBV4-1 and J is TRBJ2-1, with 14 bases fitting TRBD2. The V and J ends lost 0 bases and 7 bases, in that order; junction bases with no gene match: 5. This CDR3 is built from 17 residues. In germline, CDR1 is MGHRA, CDR2 YSYEKL. The CDR3 loop is CASSQDRGTSGRNEQFF. The CDR3 nucleotides are TGCGCCAGCAGCCAAGATAGAGGGACTAGCGGGAGAAATGAGCAGTTCTTC.